Given below is one T cell receptor beta chain in context. Its specificity is unknown. Clones were read by immunoSEQ multiplex PCR, and TCRdb kept only the in-frame ones, dropping some. The sample comprises around 450,000 clones, roughly nine tenths of which are singletons, and roughly 2.5% rests with the top ten. The CDR3 consists of 13 residues. V dropped 5 bases and J dropped 2 bases, with 7 bases sitting between them. CDR1 SGHAT and CDR2 FQNNGV come from the germline V gene. The data originate from a study of Ad26.COV2.S vaccination and SARS-CoV-2 variants. The study's findings and limits: Placebo recipients had lower spike-specific TCR breadth than vaccine recipients. Non-spike TCR breadth did not differ much between vaccine and placebo recipients.

Treatment reported: some 19 received Ad26.COV2.S at low or high dose, single or two shots; a few received placebo; per-sample allocation not given. Samples came from day 63 after the first vaccine or placebo injection. In Boston, an adult donor aged 18-55 years took part. This vaccine is an Ad26 vector that expresses the Wuhan-strain SARS-CoV-2 spike. V gene TRBV11-2 combines with J gene TRBJ1-3; D not certain. The sequenced sample was peripheral blood, obtained in a trial of Ad26.COV2.S vaccine versus placebo. This TCR was sampled from a person aged 18-60 years who received the Ad26.COV2.S COVID-19 vaccine or a placebo. The CDR3 DNA sequence: TGTGCCAGCAGCGCGACTACTGGAAACACCATATATTTT. It encodes CASSATTGNTIYF.